This TCR beta chain was sequenced in a study of cytomegalovirus exposure and HLA in healthy donors (dated by TCRdb to about 2017). A note on the overall study: According to a later analysis, the roughly 120 validation repertoires were produced on the same platform as the 666 repertoires of the first cohort. The study aimed to test whether cataloging public T cell receptors could reveal signatures of past pathogen exposure. Along with the approximately 700-subject first cohort, a separate validation cohort of more than 90 different subjects was used. To predict cytomegalovirus infection status, the study combined high-throughput TCR immunosequencing, statistical association of individual TCRs with disease status, and machine learning.

Beyond this particular receptor, the publication reports: In both the original and validation cohorts, the classifier was reported to diagnose cytomegalovirus status with high specificity and sensitivity. While some public TCRs were present in many individuals, most TCR sequences turned up only very rarely across donors. The validation cohort had no HLA typing available for a later analysis, so co-occurrence within that cohort was assessed over all 120 or so repertoires. A total of 150 to 200 TCR beta chains were listed by the study as associated with cytomegalovirus. In a later analysis, TCRs clustered in the first cohort were found to also tend to co-occur in the 120 or so validation repertoires, with 90% to 95% of cluster scores above 0. In vitro tests confirmed that a few of the cytomegalovirus-associated TCR beta chains recognize cytomegalovirus antigens. The authors suggested that the approach could potentially be generalized to other disease states and immunological phenotypes.

V has 4 bases trimmed and J has 1 base trimmed; junction bases matching no gene number 2. CDR1 SGHRS and CDR2 YFSETQ were looked up in the germline V gene. The CDR3 starts with the cysteine, ends with the phenylalanine, and has 15 residues. The CDR3 DNA has 45 bases and is translated from base 1. Separate from the roughly 650-subject first cohort, the validation cohort of roughly 130 subjects was the group to which the donors belonged. With respect to this clone: It has no known antigen specificity. Base qualities are not recorded, but no much larger clone differs from it by a single base.

The library was obtained by the immunoSEQ multiplex PCR assay. On the study's bioinformatics: A statistical classification framework was developed to diagnose cytomegalovirus status using the catalog of TCR beta chain sequences. The table was pulled from immuneACCESS by TCRdb, which kept in-frame rearrangements only. Such tables lose some clones; where checked, under half of the loss comes from unresolved V genes, and the rest has no known cause. For V, J and clone size, that table is used; D and trimming come from the DNA. The sample table records about 86,000 clones; 90% to 95% of these occur just once. Of the sample, roughly 0.74% is held by the ten largest clones.

Sequencing was carried out using PBMCs. The sequence links TRBV5-1 to TRBJ2-2, with TRBD1 identical over 9 junction bases. The origin of this receptor is a man aged 18 to 35 in good health and CMV-seronegative. CDR3 sequence: CASSQDRGNTGELFF. The DNA sequence is TGCGCCAGCAGCCAGGACAGGGGGAACACCGGGGAGCTGTTTTTT.